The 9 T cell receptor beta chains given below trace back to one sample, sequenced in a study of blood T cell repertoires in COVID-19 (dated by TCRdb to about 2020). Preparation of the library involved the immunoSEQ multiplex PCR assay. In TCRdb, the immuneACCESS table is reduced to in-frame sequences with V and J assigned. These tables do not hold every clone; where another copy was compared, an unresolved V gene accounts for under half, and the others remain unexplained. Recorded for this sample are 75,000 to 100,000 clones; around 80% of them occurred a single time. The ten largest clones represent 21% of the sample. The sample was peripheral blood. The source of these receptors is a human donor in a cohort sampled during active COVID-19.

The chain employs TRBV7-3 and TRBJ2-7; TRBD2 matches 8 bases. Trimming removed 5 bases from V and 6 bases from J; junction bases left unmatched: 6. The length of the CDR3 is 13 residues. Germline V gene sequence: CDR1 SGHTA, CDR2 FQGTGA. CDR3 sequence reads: CASSPGGGSEQYF. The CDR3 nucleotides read TGTGCCAGCAGCCCCGGGGGGGGGAGCGAGCAGTACTTC.

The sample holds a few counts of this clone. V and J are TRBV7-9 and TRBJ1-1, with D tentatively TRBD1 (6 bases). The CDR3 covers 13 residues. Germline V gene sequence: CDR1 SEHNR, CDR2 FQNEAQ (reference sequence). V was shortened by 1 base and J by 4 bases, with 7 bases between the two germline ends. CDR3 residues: CASSLGGGTEAFF. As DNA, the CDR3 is TGTGCCAGCAGCTTAGGAGGGGGCACTGAAGCTTTCTTT.

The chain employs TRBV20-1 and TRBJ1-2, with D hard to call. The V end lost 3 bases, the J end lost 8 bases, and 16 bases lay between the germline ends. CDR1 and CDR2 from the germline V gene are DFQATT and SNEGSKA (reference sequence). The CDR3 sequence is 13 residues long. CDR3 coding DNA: TGCAGTGCTAGTAAGGAGGTCCCGGGGGGCTACACCTTC. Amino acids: CSASKEVPGGYTF.

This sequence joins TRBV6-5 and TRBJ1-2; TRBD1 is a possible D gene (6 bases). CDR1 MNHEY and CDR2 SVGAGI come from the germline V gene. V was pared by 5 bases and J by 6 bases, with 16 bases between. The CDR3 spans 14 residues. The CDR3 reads CASSPRNRENGYTF. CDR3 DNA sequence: TGTGCCAGCAGTCCCCGAAACAGGGAAAATGGCTACACCTTC.

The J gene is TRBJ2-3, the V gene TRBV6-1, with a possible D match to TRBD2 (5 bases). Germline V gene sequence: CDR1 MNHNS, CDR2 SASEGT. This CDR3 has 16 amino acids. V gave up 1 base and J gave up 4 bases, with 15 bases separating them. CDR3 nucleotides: TGTGCCAGCAGTGAAGGAGGGTTCGTAAGGGCAGATACGCAGTATTTT. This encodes CASSEGGFVRADTQYF.

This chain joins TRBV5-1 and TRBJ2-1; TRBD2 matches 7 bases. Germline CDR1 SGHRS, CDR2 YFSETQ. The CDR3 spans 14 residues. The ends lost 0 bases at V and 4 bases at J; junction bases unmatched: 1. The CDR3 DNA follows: TGCGCCAGCAGCTTGGGGGGACTATACAATGAGCAGTTCTTC. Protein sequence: CASSLGGLYNEQFF.

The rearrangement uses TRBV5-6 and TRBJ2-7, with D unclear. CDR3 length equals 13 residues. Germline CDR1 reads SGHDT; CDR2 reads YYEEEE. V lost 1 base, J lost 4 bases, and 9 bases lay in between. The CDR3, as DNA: TGTGCCAGCAGCTTGCCAACAGAGTACGAGCAGTACTTC. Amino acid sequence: CASSLPTEYEQYF.

CDR3 amino acids: CASSLVGAPEETQYF. CDR3 nucleotide sequence: TGCGCCAGCAGCTTGGTGGGGGCCCCAGAAGAGACCCAGTACTTC. The chain uses TRBV5-1 and TRBJ2-5, with D tentatively TRBD1 (6 bases). The ends were cut back, 0 bases at V and 3 bases at J, with 12 bases in the middle. This CDR3 spans 15 amino acids. Germline-derived CDR1 and CDR2 are SGHRS and YFSETQ. Drawing the rest from reference TRBV5-1 and TRBJ2-5, the complete variable domain is KAGVTQTPRYLIKTRGQQVTLSCSPISGHRSVSWYQQTPGQGLQFLFEYFSETQRNKGNFPGRFSGRQFSNSRSEMNVSTLELGDSALYLCASSLVGAPEETQYFGPGTRLLVL.

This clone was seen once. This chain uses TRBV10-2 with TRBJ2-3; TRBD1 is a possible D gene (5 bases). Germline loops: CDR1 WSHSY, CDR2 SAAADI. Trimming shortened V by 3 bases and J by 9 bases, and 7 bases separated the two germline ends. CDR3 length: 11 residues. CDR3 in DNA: TGCGCCAGCAGTGAAGGGGCAACGCAGTATTTT. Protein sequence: CASSEGATQYF.